What follows is one T cell receptor (beta chain) and its context. This sample was taken from a study of blood T cell repertoires in COVID-19. The assay was immunoSEQ multiplex PCR, and TCRdb's table has in-frame clones only and misses some. The data hold roughly 210,000 clones, with less than 90% observed a single time. The sequenced material came from peripheral blood. This clonotype was obtained from a man aged 70 or older with acute or convalescent COVID-19.

The CDR3 sequence is CATSLGVNTEAFF. DNA for the CDR3: TGTGCCACCAGCCTGGGAGTAAACACTGAAGCTTTCTTT. The V and J genes are TRBV24-1 and TRBJ1-1; no reliable D call. Trimming removed 7 bases from V and 2 bases from J, with 10 bases in between. The CDR3 covers 13 residues. Looked up from germline, CDR1 is KGHDR and CDR2 is SFDVKD.